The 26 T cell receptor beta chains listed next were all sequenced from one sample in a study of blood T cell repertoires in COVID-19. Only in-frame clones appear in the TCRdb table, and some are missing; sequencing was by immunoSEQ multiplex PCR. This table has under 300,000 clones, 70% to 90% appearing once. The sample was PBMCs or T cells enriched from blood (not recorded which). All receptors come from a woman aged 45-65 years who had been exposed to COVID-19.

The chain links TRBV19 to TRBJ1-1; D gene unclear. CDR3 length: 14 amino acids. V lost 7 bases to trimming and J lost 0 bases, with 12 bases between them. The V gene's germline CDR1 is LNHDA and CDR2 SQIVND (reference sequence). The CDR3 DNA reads TGTGCCAGTAAGGATCCGGGTCTGAACACTGAAGCTTTCTTT. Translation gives CASKDPGLNTEAFF. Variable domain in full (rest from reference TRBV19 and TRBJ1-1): DGGITQSPKYLFRKEGQNVTLSCEQNLNHDAMYWYRQDPGQGLRLIYYSQIVNDFQKGDIAEGYSVSREKKESFPLTVTSAQKNPTAFYLCASKDPGLNTEAFFGQGTRLTVV.

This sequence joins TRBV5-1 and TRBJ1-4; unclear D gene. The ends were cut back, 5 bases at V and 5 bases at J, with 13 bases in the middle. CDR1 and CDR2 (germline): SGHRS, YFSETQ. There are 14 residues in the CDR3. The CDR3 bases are TGCGCCAGCAGTTCGGGGATCTTGAATGAAAAACTGTTTTTT. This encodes CASSSGILNEKLFF.

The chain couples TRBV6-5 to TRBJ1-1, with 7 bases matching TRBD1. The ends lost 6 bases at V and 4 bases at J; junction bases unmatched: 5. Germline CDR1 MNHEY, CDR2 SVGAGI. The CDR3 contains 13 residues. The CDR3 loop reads CASSPPGGTEAFF. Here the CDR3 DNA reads TGTGCCAGCAGCCCCCCAGGGGGCACTGAAGCTTTCTTT.

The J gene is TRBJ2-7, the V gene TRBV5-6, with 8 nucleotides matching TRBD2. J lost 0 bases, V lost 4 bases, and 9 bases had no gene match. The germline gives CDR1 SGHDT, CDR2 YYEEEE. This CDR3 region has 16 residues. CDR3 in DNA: TGTGCCAGCAGCCTGCCTAGGCGGGGGGACTCCTACGAGCAGTACTTC. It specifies CASSLPRRGDSYEQYF. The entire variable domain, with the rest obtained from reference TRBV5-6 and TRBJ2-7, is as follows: DAGVTQSPTHLIKTRGQQVTLRCSPKSGHDTVSWYQQALGQGPQFIFQYYEEEERQRGNFPDRFSGHQFPNYSSELNVNALLLGDSALYLCASSLPRRGDSYEQYFGPGTRLTVT.

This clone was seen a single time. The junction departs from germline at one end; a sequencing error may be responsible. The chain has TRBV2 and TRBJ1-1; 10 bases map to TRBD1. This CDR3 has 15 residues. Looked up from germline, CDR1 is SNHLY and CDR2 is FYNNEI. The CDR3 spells CASTERQTGGAEAFF. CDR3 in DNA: TGTGCCAGCACTGAACGTCAGACAGGGGGCGCTGAAGCTTTCTTT.

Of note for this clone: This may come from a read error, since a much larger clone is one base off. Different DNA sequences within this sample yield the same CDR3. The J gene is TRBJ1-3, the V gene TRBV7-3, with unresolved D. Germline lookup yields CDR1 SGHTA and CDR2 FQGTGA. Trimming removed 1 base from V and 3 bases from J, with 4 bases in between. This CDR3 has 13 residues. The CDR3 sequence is CASSLSGGNTIYF. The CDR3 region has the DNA TGTGCCAGCAGCTTAAGCGGTGGAAACACCATATATTTT.

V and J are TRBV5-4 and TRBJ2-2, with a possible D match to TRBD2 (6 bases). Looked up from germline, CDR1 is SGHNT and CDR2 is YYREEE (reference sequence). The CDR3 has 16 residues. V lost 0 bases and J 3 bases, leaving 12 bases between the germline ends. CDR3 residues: CASSLALGGHTGELFF. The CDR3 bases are TGTGCCAGCAGCTTGGCCTTGGGGGGTCACACCGGGGAGCTGTTTTTT.

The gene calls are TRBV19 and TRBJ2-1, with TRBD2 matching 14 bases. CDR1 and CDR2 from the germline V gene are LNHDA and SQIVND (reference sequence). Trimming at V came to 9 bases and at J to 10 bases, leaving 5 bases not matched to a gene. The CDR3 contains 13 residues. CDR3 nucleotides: TGTGCCAGCGGACTAGCGGGGGGATCGGAGCAGTTCTTC. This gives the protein CASGLAGGSEQFF.

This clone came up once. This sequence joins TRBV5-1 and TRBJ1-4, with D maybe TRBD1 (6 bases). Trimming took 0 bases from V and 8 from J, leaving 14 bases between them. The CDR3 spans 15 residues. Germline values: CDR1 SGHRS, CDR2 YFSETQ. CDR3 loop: CASSLDGTSGEKLFF. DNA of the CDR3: TGCGCCAGCAGCTTGGATGGGACATCGGGGGAAAAACTGTTTTTT. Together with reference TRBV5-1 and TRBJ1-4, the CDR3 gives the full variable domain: KAGVTQTPRYLIKTRGQQVTLSCSPISGHRSVSWYQQTPGQGLQFLFEYFSETQRNKGNFPGRFSGRQFSNSRSEMNVSTLELGDSALYLCASSLDGTSGEKLFFGSGTQLSVL.

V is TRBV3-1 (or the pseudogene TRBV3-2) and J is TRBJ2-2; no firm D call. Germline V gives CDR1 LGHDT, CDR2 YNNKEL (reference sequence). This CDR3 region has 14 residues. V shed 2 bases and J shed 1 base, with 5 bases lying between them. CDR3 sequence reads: CASSQQMNTGELFF. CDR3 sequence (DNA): TGTGCCAGCAGCCAACAGATGAACACCGGGGAGCTGTTTTTT.

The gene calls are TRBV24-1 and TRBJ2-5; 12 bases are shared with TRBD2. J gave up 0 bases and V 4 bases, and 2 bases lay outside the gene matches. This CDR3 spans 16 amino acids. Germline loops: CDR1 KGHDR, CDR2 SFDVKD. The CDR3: CATSERLAGDQETQYF. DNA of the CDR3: TGTGCCACCAGTGAGCGACTAGCGGGGGACCAAGAGACCCAGTACTTC.

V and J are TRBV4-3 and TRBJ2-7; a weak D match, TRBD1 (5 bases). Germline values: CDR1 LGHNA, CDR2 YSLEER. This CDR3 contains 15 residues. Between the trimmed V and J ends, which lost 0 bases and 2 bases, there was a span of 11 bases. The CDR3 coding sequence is TGCGCCAGCAGCCAAGAAAAACAGGTAACCTACGAGCAGTACTTC. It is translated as CASSQEKQVTYEQYF.

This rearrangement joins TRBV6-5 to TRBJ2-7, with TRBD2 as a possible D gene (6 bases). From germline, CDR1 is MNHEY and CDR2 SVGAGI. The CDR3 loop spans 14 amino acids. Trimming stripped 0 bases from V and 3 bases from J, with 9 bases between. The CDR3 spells CASSYSGGFYEQYF. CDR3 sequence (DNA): TGTGCCAGCAGTTACTCGGGGGGATTCTACGAGCAGTACTTC.

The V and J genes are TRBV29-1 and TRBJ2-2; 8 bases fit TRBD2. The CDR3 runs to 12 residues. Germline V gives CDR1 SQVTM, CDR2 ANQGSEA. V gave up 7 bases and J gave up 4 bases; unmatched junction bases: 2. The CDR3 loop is CSGGGFTGELFF. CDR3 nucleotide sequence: TGCAGCGGCGGGGGGTTCACCGGGGAGCTGTTTTTT.

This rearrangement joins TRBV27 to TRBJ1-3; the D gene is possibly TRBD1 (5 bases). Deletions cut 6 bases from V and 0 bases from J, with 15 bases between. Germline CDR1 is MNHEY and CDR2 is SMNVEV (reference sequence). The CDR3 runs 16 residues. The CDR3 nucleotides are TGTGCCAGCAGCCCCCTAGGGGTTAGCTCTGGAAACACCATATATTTT. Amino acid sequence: CASSPLGVSSGNTIYF.

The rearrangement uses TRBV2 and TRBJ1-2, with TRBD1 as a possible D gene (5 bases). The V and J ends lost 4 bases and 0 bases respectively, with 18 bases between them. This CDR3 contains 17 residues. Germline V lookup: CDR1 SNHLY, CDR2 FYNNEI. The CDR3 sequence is CASSAPPGEGSNYGYTF. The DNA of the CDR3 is TGTGCCAGCAGTGCCCCTCCGGGGGAGGGGTCTAACTATGGCTACACCTTC.

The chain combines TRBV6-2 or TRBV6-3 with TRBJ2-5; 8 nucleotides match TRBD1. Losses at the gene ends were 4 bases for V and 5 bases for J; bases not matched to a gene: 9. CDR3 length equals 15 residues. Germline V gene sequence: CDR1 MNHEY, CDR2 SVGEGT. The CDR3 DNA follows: TGTGCCAGCAGTTTTGGACAGGGTGAGGGGGAGACCCAGTACTTC. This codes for CASSFGQGEGETQYF.

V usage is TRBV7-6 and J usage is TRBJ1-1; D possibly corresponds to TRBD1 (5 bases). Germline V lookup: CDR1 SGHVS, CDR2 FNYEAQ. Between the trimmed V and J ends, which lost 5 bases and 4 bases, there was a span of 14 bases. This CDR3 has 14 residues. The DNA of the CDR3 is TGTGCCAGCAGCGACCAGGGCGTGGGCACTGAAGCTTTCTTT. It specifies CASSDQGVGTEAFF.

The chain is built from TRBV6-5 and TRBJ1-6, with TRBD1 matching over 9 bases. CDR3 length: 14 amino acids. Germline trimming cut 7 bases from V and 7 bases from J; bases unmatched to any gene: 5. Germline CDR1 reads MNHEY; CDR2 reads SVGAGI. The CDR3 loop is CASTTGGENSPLHF. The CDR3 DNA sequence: TGTGCCAGCACCACAGGGGGCGAAAATTCACCCCTCCACTTT.

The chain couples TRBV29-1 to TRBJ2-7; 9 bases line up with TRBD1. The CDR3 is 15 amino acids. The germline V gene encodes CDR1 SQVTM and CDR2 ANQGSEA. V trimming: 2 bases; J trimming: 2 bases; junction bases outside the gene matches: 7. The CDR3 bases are TGCAGCGTTGAACTCGGGACAGGGAAACCCTACGAGCAGTACTTC. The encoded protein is CSVELGTGKPYEQYF.

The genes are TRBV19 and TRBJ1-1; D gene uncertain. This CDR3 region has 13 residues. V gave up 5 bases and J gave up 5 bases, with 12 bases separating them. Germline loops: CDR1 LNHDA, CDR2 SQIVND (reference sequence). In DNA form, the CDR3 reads TGTGCCAGTAGTTCACATACGGGGACTGAAGCTTTCTTT. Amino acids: CASSSHTGTEAFF.

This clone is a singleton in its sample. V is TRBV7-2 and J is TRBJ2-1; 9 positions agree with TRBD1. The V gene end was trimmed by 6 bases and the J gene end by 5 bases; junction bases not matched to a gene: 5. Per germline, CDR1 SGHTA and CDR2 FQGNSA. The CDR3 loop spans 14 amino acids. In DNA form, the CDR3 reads TGTGCCAGCAGGATTGGGACAGGGAACAATGAGCAGTTCTTC. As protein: CASRIGTGNNEQFF.

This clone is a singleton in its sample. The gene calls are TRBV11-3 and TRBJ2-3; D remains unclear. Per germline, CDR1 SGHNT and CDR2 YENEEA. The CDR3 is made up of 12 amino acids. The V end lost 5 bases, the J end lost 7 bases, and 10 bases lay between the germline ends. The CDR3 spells CASSEEPNTQYF. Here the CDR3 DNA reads TGTGCCAGCAGCGAGGAACCGAATACGCAGTATTTT. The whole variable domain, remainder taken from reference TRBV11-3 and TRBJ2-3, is EAGVVQSPRYKIIEKKQPVAFWCNPISGHNTLYWYLQNLGQGPELLIRYENEEAVDDSQLPKDRFSAERLKGVDSTLKIQPAELGDSAVYLCASSEEPNTQYFGPGTRLTVL.

CDR3 nucleotides: TGTGCCAGCAGTTACGGGGGACAGAAAGCTTTCTTT. Translating it yields CASSYGGQKAFF. This chain links TRBV6-5 with TRBJ1-1; 7 positions agree with TRBD1. Per the germline V gene, CDR1 is MNHEY and CDR2 is SVGAGI. V lost 2 bases to trimming and J lost 9 bases; unmatched junction nucleotides: 3. This CDR3 comprises 12 residues.

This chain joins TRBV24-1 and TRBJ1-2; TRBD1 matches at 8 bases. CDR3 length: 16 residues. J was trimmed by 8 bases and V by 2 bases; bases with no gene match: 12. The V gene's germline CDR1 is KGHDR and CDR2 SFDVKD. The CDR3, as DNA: TGTGCCACCAGTGATTCTGGGGTACAGGGGGAAAGCGGCTACACCTTC. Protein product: CATSDSGVQGESGYTF.

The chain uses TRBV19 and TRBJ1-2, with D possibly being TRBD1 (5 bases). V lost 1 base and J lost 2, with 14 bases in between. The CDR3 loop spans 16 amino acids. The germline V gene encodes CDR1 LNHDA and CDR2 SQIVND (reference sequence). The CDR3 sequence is CASSIVAGTKNYGYTF. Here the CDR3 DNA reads TGTGCCAGTAGTATAGTGGCAGGGACTAAGAACTATGGCTACACCTTC.